Sequencing of this T cell receptor (beta chain) was carried out in a study of metastatic and nonmetastatic thyroid tumors. Notes on the study in general: Relative to benign nodules, malignant thyroid tumors were reportedly characterized by significantly elevated TCR beta diversity in blood and tumor.

Details on this clone: Its antigen is not identified.

As handled by the study authors: Construction of a distant-metastasis classifier for papillary thyroid cancer relied on CDR3 differences across clinicopathological groups. TCRdb ran MiXCR on the PCR reads. The V and J calls follow TCRdb's processing rather than the paper's. The table records under 100,000 clones, 8.6% of them present only once. All patients reached thyroid surgery having received no treatment beforehand. CDR3 length: 17 amino acids. Per the germline V gene, CDR1 is MNHEY and CDR2 is SMNVEV (reference sequence). V was pared by 5 bases and J by 7 bases, with 24 bases between. The source of this sequence is a female donor with papillary thyroid cancer or a benign thyroid nodule (not recorded which). Some clones in this sample may be carry-over from other donors' samples. The chain has TRBV27 and TRBJ1-5; D unresolved. Sequenced sample: blood. For the CDR3, the DNA is TGTGCCAGCAGTCCAGAGGTTGGTCATCTAAACATGCAGCCCCAGCATTTT. It yields the protein CASSPEVGHLNMQPQHF.